This T cell receptor beta chain appears in the sequencing data of a study of shared clonotypes between healthy human individuals. The overall study: Each donor contributed plates that comprised three CD4 naive, three CD4 memory, two CD8 naive and one CD8 memory. Study results and limitations: In a handful of donors, approximately 5% of naive CD4 clonotypes appeared in common. It was the non-shared clonotypes that had lower generation probabilities than clonotypes shared by all four donors.

What CD8 memory combined were CD45RO+ cells and CCR7-negative CD45RA+ TemRA cells. Only in-frame clones appear in the TCRdb table, and some are missing; sequencing was by immunoSEQ multiplex PCR. This table holds about 380,000 clones, 90% to 97% found once. The CDR3 sequence is 16 residues long. The junction had 11 bases not matched to a gene; V was cut back by 0 bases and J by 8 bases. Germline V CDR1 and CDR2: PRHDT, FYEKMQ (reference sequence). Points on this clone: Its antigen is as yet unknown.

Sequencing was carried out using memory CD8+ T cells sorted from blood. The sample's subset: CD45RO+ cells pooled with CCR7-negative TemRA cells. This clonotype was sampled from a young man in good health. The V and J genes are TRBV13 and TRBJ1-2; 8 nucleotides agree with TRBD1. The CDR3 loop reads CASSLGDRGTLEGYTF. Written as DNA, the CDR3 is TGTGCCAGCAGCTTAGGTGACAGGGGCACCCTAGAGGGCTACACCTTC.